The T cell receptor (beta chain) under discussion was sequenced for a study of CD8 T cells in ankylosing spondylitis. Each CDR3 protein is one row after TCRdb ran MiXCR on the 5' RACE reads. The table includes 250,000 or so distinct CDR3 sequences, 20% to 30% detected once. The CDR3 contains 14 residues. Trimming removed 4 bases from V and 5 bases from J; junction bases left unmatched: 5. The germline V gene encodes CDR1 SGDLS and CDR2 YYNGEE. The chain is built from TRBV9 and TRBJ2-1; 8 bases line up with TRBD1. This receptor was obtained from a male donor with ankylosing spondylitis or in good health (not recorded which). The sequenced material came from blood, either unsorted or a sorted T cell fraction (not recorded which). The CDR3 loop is CASSQDRAHNEQFF. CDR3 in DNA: TGTGCCAGCAGCCAGGACAGGGCTCACAATGAGCAGTTCTTC. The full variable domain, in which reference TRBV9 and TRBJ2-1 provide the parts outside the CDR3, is DSGVTQTPKHLITATGQRVTLRCSPRSGDLSVYWYQQSLDQGLQFLIQYYNGEERAKGNILERFSAQQFPDLHSELNLSSLELGDSALYFCASSQDRAHNEQFFGPGTRLTVL.